What follows are 10 T cell receptor beta chains derived from one specimen sequenced in a study of blood T cell repertoires in COVID-19. This table comes from immunoSEQ multiplex PCR, and its TCRdb copy is limited to in-frame clones, with some not included. The sample has hundreds of thousands of clones, roughly 89% seen once. Sequencing was carried out using peripheral blood. These receptors were obtained from a woman aged 30 to 39 with active or convalescent COVID-19.

The CDR3 region has the DNA TGTGCCAGCAGTGAGAGTAGCGACGTCAATGAGCAGTTCTTC. As protein: CASSESSDVNEQFF. The chain links TRBV2 to TRBJ2-1, with D possibly matching TRBD2 (5 bases). The CDR3 length is 14 residues. Germline V gives CDR1 SNHLY, CDR2 FYNNEI. V lost 3 bases, J lost 6 bases, and 12 bases lay in between.

V and J are TRBV3-1 (or the pseudogene TRBV3-2) and TRBJ2-7, with D possibly being TRBD1 (6 bases). The CDR3 is made up of 15 amino acids. V lost 1 base to trimming and J lost 2 bases, with 12 bases between them. Germline V CDR1 and CDR2: LGHDT, YNNKEL (reference sequence). The DNA of the CDR3 is TGTGCCAGCAGCCAAGCCCTGGGGGCGACCTACGAGCAGTACTTC. Amino acids: CASSQALGATYEQYF.

This chain connects TRBV5-1 to TRBJ1-6; unclear D gene. Trimming took off 0 bases at V and 6 bases at J, with 16 bases between the two ends. In germline, CDR1 is SGHRS, CDR2 YFSETQ. This CDR3 region has 17 residues. CDR3 in DNA: TGCGCCAGCAGCTTGGACGTGGTCGGGGAGGGTAATTCACCCCTCCACTTT. Translation gives CASSLDVVGEGNSPLHF.

J is TRBJ1-5 and V is TRBV3-1 (or the pseudogene TRBV3-2), with unresolved D. The V and J ends lost 1 base and 4 bases respectively, with 8 bases between them. The CDR3 has 14 residues. Germline V gene sequence: CDR1 LGHDT, CDR2 YNNKEL (reference sequence). The CDR3 nucleotides are TGTGCCAGCAGCCAAGGTAGCGAGAATCAGCCCCAGCATTTT. As protein: CASSQGSENQPQHF.

The chain employs TRBV4-1 and TRBJ1-2; 10 bases agree with TRBD1. The CDR3 extends over 17 amino acids. In germline, CDR1 is MGHRA, CDR2 YSYEKL. J was trimmed by 8 bases and V by 0 bases; bases with no gene match: 12. The CDR3 spells CASSQDPRTGGSEGYTF. The CDR3 DNA reads as TGCGCCAGCAGCCAAGACCCCAGGACAGGGGGGAGTGAGGGCTACACCTTC.

The chain combines TRBV9 with TRBJ2-3, with TRBD2 matching 8 bases. The CDR3 loop spans 18 amino acids. The V segment lost 0 bases and the J segment 4 bases; nucleotides outside the gene matches: 13. Germline V CDR1 and CDR2: SGDLS, YYNGEE. The CDR3 DNA reads TGTGCCAGCAGCGTAGCTAGTTCGGTAGCGGGACGGCCAGATACGCAGTATTTT. It encodes CASSVASSVAGRPDTQYF. Drawing the rest from reference TRBV9 and TRBJ2-3, the complete variable domain is DSGVTQTPKHLITATGQRVTLRCSPRSGDLSVYWYQQSLDQGLQFLIQYYNGEERAKGNILERFSAQQFPDLHSELNLSSLELGDSALYFCASSVASSVAGRPDTQYFGPGTRLTVL.

This clone was observed a few times. The CDR3 nucleotides read TGTGCCAGCAGTCTCTGGAGCGGCGATTCACCCCTCCACTTT. It is translated as CASSLWSGDSPLHF. V gene TRBV6-5 combines with J gene TRBJ1-6; no firm D call. Per germline, CDR1 MNHEY and CDR2 SVGAGI. The V and J ends lost 5 bases and 8 bases respectively, with 13 bases between them. The CDR3 runs to 14 residues.

The chain joins TRBV29-1 to TRBJ1-1; weak D call: TRBD1 (5 bases). Trimming cost V 4 bases and J 0 bases, with 12 bases left between them. CDR1 is SQVTM, CDR2 ANQGSEA, per germline. The CDR3 consists of 14 residues. In nucleotides, the CDR3 is TGCAGCGTTGCCAGGGAAAGAATGAACACTGAAGCTTTCTTT. As protein: CSVARERMNTEAFF.

The gene calls are TRBV27 and TRBJ2-3, with 11 bases matching TRBD2. The CDR3 consists of 18 residues. The V gene end was trimmed by 0 bases and the J gene end by 14 bases; junction bases not matched to a gene: 19. Germline V gene sequence: CDR1 MNHEY, CDR2 SMNVEV (reference sequence). CDR3 protein: CASSLSGLGLAGGEFRYF. The CDR3 DNA follows: TGTGCCAGCAGTTTATCGGGACTCGGCCTAGCGGGGGGAGAATTTAGGTATTTT.

The CDR3 is CASSYWDRALLNTEAFF. The DNA of the CDR3 is TGTGCCAGCAGTTACTGGGACAGGGCTTTACTGAACACTGAAGCTTTCTTT. This chain links TRBV6-2 or TRBV6-3 with TRBJ1-1; 9 bases fit TRBD1. With V trimmed by 1 base and J by 0 bases, 6 bases remained unmatched. The V gene's germline CDR1 is MNHEY and CDR2 SVGEGT. The CDR3 is 17 amino acids.